A selection of T cell receptor beta chains follows, all from one sample in a study of technical replicates of blood from several donors. TCRdb keeps only in-frame clones here, not all; method: immunoSEQ multiplex PCR. In the table there are about 69,000 clones, 88% of which are singletons. Sequenced sample: PBMCs. These receptors all come from a human donor in good health. Some clones in this sample may be carry-over from other donors' samples. CDR3s include the opening cysteine and the closing phenylalanine or tryptophan. For some rows the clone size is stated as once, few or many, or as a class when expanded; others skip it.

TRBJ2-3 . 16 TRBV25-1 CASSECEGASTDTQYF
TRBJ2-1 . 15 TRBV30 CAWTKTSVGNNEQFF
TRBJ2-5 . 13 TRBV18 CASSPPSRETQYF
TRBJ2-1 once 16 TRBV4-3 CASSHVGAGSYNEQFF
TRBJ1-5 once 14 TRBV4-1 CASSQPGQQQPQHF
TRBJ2-1 . 12 TRBV29-1 CSVDGGRGEQFF
TRBJ2-1 . 13 TRBV10-3 CASGLADINEQFF
TRBJ1-2 . 16 TRBV18 CASSPGGTGNDYGYTF
TRBJ2-5 once 15 TRBV10-3 CAISEPDSGQETQYF
TRBJ2-1 . 13 TRBV14 CASSQSRRDKQFF
TRBJ1-3 . 14 TRBV6-1 CASSPTALGNTIYF
TRBJ2-7 . 15 TRBV7-2 CASSLVAGGLYEQYF
TRBJ2-2 . 14 TRBV5-4 CASSLARNTGELFF
TRBJ1-6 . 14 TRBV5-1 CASSERQGSVPLHF
TRBJ2-5 . 14 TRBV11-2 CASSFTGVRETQYF
TRBJ2-5 . 14 TRBV7-7 CASSLGTGQETQYF
TRBJ2-5 . 13 TRBV7-9 CASSLSTEETQYF
TRBJ2-3 . 15 TRBV15 CATSRERGITDTQYF
TRBJ2-2 . 13 TRBV7-6 CASSRRRNGELFF
TRBJ2-7 . 13 TRBV12-5 CASGSSPGGEQYF
TRBJ1-5 once 17 TRBV10-3 CAISSTQTGTDNQPQHF
TRBJ1-1 . 17 TRBV4-1 CASSQTGTGWVGTEAFF
TRBJ2-7 . 13 TRBV6-5 CASSYNRDYEQYF
TRBJ2-1 . 14 TRBV27 CASREDSSYNEQFF
TRBJ2-5 . 15 TRBV19 CASSNSGLAEETQYF
TRBJ2-2 . 16 TRBV4-3 CASSHRDSANTGELFF
TRBJ1-5 . 14 TRBV5-1 CASSLLGGDQPQHF
TRBJ1-2 . 14 TRBV7-2 CASNRSPGNYGYTF
TRBJ2-5 . 18 TRBV10-1 CASSEGGTKKGSRETQYF
TRBJ1-1 . 14 TRBV5-5 CASSQSSLNTEAFF
TRBJ2-3 . 14 TRBV6-1 CASTTGGGKYEQYF
TRBJ1-1 . 12 TRBV7-9 CASSWGGGEAFF
TRBJ1-1 . 13 TRBV5-8 CASSLIAGTEAFF
TRBJ2-2 once 17 TRBV7-2 CASSPWTSGGRTGELFF
TRBJ1-2 . 13 TRBV11-3 CASSSRTECGYTF
TRBJ2-1 . 13 TRBV30 CAWSVQGGSRQFF
TRBJ2-7 once 14 TRBV11-2 CASSHGQGTYEQYF
TRBJ2-7 . 16 TRBV19 CASSITPETVVYEQYF
TRBJ2-1 . 14 TRBV29-1 CSTPRGGPYNEQFF
TRBJ2-1 . 18 TRBV7-9 CASSLETSGLSSYNEQFF